This T cell receptor beta chain originates from a study of post-analysis software for immune sequencing data. For the study at large: Patients had relapsing-remitting, secondary progressive or progressive-relapsing multiple sclerosis; some lacked subtype.

Study-wide findings and caveats: Controls showed lower frequencies than patients for a few TRBV segments, and TRBV5-6, TRBV5-1 and TRBV20-1 were among these.

As regards this clonotype: The antigen remains unidentified.

Unique molecular identifiers were present in the TCR beta cDNA libraries. Starting from roughly 1 to 10 million T cells, the study yielded 450,000 to 500,000 cDNA molecules. TCRdb independently ran MiXCR on the PCR reads; one entry per CDR3 protein. Altogether fewer than 850,000 distinct CDR3 sequences are present, roughly 46% being singletons, with the ten largest covering approximately 4.4%. V lost 3 bases and J lost 3; bases outside the gene matches: 9. This CDR3 is 18 amino acids long. CDR1 is SGHRS, CDR2 YFSETQ, per germline. Sequencing was done on a sample of blood. The origin of this receptor is a girl between 10 and 17 years old with multiple sclerosis. The rearrangement links TRBV5-1 to TRBJ2-7, with 16 bases matching TRBD2. CDR3 loop: CASSWGLAGGPKGYEQYF. DNA of the CDR3: TGCGCCAGCAGCTGGGGACTAGCGGGAGGGCCTAAGGGCTACGAGCAGTACTTC. Full variable domain (rest looked up from reference TRBV5-1 and TRBJ2-7): KAGVTQTPRYLIKTRGQQVTLSCSPISGHRSVSWYQQTPGQGLQFLFEYFSETQRNKGNFPGRFSGRQFSNSRSEMNVSTLELGDSALYLCASSWGLAGGPKGYEQYFGPGTRLTVT.